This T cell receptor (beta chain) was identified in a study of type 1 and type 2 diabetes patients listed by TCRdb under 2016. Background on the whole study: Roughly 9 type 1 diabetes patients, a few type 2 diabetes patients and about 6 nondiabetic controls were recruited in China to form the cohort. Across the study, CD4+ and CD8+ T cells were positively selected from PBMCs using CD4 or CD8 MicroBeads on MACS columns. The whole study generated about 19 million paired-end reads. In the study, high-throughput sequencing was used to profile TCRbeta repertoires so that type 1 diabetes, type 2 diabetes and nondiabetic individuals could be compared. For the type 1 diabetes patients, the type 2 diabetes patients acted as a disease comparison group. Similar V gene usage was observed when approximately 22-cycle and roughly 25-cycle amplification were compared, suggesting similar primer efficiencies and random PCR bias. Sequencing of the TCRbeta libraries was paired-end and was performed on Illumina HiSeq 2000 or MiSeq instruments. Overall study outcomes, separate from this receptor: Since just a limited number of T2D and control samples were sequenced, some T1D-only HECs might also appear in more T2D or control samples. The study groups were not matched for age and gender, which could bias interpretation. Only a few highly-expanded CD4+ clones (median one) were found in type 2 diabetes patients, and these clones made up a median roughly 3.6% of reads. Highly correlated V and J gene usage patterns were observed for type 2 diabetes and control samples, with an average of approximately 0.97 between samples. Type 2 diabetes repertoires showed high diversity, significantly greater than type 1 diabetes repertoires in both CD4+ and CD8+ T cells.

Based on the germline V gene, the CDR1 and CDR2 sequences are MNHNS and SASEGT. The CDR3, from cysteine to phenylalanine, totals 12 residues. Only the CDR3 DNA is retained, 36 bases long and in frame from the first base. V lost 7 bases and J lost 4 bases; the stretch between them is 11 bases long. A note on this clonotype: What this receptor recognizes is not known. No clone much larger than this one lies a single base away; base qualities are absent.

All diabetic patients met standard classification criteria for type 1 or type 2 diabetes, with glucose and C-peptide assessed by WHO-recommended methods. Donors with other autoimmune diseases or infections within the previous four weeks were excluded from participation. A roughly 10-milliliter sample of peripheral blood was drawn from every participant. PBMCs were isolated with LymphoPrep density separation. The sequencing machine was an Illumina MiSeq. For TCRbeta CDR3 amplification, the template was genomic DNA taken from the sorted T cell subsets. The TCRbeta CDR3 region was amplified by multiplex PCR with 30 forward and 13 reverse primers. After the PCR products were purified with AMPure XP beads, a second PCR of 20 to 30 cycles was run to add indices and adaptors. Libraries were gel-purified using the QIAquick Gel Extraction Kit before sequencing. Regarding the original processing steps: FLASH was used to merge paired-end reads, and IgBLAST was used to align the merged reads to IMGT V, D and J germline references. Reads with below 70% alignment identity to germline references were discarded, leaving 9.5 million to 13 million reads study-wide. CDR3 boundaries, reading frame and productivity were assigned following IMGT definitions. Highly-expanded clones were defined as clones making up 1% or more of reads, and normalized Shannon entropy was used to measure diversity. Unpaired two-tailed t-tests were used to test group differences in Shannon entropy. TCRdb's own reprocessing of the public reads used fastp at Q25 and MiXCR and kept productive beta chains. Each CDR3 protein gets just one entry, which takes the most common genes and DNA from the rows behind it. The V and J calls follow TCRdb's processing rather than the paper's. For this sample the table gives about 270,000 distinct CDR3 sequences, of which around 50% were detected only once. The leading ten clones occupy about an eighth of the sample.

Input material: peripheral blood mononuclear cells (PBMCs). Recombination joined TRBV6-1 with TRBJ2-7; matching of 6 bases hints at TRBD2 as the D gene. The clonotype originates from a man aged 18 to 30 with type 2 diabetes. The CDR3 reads CASTGGIYEQYF. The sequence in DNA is TGTGCCAGCACTGGGGGGATTTACGAGCAGTACTTC.